The sequence of this TCR beta chain was determined in a study of CD8 T cells in ankylosing spondylitis (dated by TCRdb to about 2017). Study-wide context: The study set out to find disease-linked TCR variants by profiling T cell receptor beta repertoires in ankylosing spondylitis patients and healthy donors. In total, the full study cohort was made up of roughly 110 healthy donors and approximately 27 ankylosing spondylitis patients. Peripheral blood was sampled, and synovial fluid was additionally collected from ankylosing spondylitis patients. Overall study outcomes, separate from this receptor: Some of the motif variants had been reported before in the synovial fluid and blood of reactive arthritis patients, a finding that suggests common disease-initiation mechanisms. Significant enrichment of the disease-linked clones was reported in matched synovial fluid samples from ankylosing spondylitis patients. The disease-linked clones showed a CD8+ phenotype and occurred at relatively low frequencies in peripheral blood. A TCR beta motif of eight highly homologous amino acid variants appeared characteristic of blood from ankylosing spondylitis patients.

Sequencing relied on an Illumina HiSeq 2500. TCR beta libraries were prepared by quantitative 5'-RACE with molecular barcodes. As for the original processing: Disease-linked TCR variants were identified with a new computational method built on a probabilistic model of VDJ rearrangement. In TCRdb, the public reads were trimmed at Q25 with fastp and aligned with MiXCR, with productive beta chains retained. For every CDR3 protein sequence, its rows merge into one entry that carries the most common genes and DNA. These V and J calls originate from TCRdb's pipeline instead of the authors' own analysis. The sample data list fewer than 150,000 distinct CDR3 sequences, and more than 5.5% of these were observed just once. The ten biggest clones cover 9.5% to 15% of the sample. In its sample, this clonotype was seen many times. Its specific antigen is unknown. Base quality data are lacking; no much larger clone is found one base away.

The receptor was isolated from a female donor with ankylosing spondylitis or in good health (not recorded which). Sequencing used blood, either unsorted or a sorted T cell fraction (not recorded which).

Here the CDR3 is given as CASSLAPENTEAFF. In nucleotides, the sequence is TGCGCCAGCAGCTTGGCTCCAGAGAACACTGAAGCTTTCTTT. The rearrangement combines TRBV5-1 with TRBJ1-1, with the D gene not clear enough to name. CDR1 SGHRS and CDR2 YFSETQ are derived from the germline V gene. CDR3 length: 14 amino acids, cysteine to phenylalanine. Here the CDR3 DNA is all that survives: 42 bases in frame from base 1. Relative to germline, V is 0 bases shorter and J is 1 base shorter, with 7 bases between their ends.